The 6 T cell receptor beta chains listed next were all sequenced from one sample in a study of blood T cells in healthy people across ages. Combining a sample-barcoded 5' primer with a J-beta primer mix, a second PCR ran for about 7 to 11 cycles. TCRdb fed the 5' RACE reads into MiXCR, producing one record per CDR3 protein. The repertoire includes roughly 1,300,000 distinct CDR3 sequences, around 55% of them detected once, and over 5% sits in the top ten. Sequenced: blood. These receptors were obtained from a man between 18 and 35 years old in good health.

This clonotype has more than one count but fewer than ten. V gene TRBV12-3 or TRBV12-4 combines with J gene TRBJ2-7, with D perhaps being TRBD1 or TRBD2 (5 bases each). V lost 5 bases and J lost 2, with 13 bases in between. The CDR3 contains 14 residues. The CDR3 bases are TGTGCCAGCAGTCCTGCCGGGACCACCTACGAGCAGTACTTC. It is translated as CASSPAGTTYEQYF.

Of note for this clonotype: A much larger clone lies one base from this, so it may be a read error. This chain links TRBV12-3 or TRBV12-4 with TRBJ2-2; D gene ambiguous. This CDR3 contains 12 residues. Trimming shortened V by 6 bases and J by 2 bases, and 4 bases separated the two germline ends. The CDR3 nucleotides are TGTGCCAGCAGCCATAACACCGGGGAGCTGTTTTTT. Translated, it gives CASSHNTGELFF.

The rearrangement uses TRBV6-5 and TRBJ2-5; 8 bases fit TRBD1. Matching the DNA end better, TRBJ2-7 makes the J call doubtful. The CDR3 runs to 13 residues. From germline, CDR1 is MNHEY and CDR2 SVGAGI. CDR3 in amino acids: CASSVRGLDEQYF. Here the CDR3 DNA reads TGTGCCAGCAGTGTCAGGGGGCTCGACGAGCAGTACTTC.

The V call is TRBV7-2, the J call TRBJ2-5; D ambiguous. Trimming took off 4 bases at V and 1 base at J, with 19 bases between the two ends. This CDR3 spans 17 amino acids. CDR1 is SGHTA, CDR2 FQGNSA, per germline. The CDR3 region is CASSSGIWAAGQETQYF. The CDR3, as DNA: TGTGCCAGCAGCTCGGGTATATGGGCAGCCGGCCAAGAGACCCAGTACTTC. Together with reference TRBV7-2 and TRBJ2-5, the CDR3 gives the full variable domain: GAGVSQSPSNKVTEKGKDVELRCDPISGHTALYWYRQSLGQGLEFLIYFQGNSAPDKSGLPSDRFSAERTGGSVSTLTIQRTQQEDSAVYLCASSSGIWAAGQETQYFGPGTRLLVL.

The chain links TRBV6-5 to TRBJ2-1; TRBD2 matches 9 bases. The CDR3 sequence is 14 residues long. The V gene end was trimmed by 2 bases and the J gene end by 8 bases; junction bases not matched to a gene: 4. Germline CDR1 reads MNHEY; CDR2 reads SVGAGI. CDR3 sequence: CASSYQRGDDEQFF. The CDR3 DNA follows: TGTGCCAGCAGTTACCAGCGGGGGGATGATGAGCAGTTCTTC.

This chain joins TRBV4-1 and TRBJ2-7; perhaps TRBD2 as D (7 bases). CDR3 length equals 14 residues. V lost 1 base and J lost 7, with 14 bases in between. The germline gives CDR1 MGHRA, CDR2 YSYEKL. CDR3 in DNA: TGCGCCAGCAGCCAAGTCGGGGGGCTACGGGAGCAGTACTTC. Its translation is CASSQVGGLREQYF.